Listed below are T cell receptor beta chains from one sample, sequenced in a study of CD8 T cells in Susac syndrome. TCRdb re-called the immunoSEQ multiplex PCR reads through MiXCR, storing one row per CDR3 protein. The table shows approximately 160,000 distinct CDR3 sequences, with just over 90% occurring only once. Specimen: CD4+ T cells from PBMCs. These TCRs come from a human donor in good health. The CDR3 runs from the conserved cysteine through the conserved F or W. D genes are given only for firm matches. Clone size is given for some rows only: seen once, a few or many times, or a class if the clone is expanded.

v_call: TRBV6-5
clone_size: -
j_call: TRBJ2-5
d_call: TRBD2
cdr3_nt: TGTGCCAGCAGCCAGGCGGGAGGGCAAGAGACCCAGTACTTC
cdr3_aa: CASSQAGGQETQYF

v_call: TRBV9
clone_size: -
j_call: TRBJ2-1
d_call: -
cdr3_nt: TGTGCCAGCAGCGTAGGACACGGGAGCGGCAATGAGCAGTTCTTC
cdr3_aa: CASSVGHGSGNEQFF

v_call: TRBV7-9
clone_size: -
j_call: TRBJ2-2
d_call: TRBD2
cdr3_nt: TGTGCCAGCAGCTTAAGCAGCGGGAGGTATGAGGAGCTGTTTTTT
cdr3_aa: CASSLSSGRYEELFF

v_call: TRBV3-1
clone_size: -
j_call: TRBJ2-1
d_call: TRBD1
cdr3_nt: TGTGCCAGCAGCCTCGGACAGGGGACTGAGCAGTTCTTC
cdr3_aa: CASSLGQGTEQFF

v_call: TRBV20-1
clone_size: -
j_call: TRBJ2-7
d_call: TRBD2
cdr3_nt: TGCAGTGCTCCGGGACTAGCCTACGAGCAGTACTTC
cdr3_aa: CSAPGLAYEQYF

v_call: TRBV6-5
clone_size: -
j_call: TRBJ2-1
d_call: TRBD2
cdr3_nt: TGTGCCAGCAGTCCCAGCGGGAGGGAGGGTGAGCAGTTCTTC
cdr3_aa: CASSPSGREGEQFF

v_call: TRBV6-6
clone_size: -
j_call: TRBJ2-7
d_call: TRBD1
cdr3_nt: TGTGCCAGCAGTTACTCGACGGACAGGGGTAACGAGCAGTACTTC
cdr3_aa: CASSYSTDRGNEQYF

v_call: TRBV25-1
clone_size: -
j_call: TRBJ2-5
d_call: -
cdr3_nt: TGTGCCAGCAGTGAAAGCGGGCCCGGCCAAGAGACCCAGTACTTC
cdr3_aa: CASSESGPGQETQYF

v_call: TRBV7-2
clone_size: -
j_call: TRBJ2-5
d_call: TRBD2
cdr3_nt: TGTGCCAGCAGCCTTACTAGCGGCGCGGGAGAGACCCAGTACTTC
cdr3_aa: CASSLTSGAGETQYF

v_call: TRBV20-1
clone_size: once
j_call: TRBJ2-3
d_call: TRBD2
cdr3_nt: TGCAGTGCTCCGGGGGTGGGACTAGCGGGAGACCCAGATACGCAGTATTTT
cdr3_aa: CSAPGVGLAGDPDTQYF

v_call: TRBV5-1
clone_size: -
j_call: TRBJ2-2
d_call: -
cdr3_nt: TGCGCCAGCCTCGGGACTCTTAACACCGGGGAGCTGTTTTTT
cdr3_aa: CASLGTLNTGELFF

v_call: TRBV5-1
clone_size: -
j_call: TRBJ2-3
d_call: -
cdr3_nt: TGCGCCAGCAGCCGGGACCTCGATACGCAGTATTTT
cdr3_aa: CASSRDLDTQYF

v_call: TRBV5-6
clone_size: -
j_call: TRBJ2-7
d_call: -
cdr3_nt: TGTGCCAGCAGCTTGAGAGGAACCTCCTACGAGCAGTACTTC
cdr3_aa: CASSLRGTSYEQYF

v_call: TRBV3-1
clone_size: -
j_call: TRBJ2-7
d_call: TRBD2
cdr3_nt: TGTGCCAGCAGCCAAGATGTGACTAGCACGCACGAGCAGTACTTC
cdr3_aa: CASSQDVTSTHEQYF

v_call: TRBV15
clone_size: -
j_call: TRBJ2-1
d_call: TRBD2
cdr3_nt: TGTGCCACCAGCAGAGATGGGACTAGCGGGAGTCGGAATGAGCAGTTCTTC
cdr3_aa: CATSRDGTSGSRNEQFF

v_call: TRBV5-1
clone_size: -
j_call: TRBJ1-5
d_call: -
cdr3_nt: TGCGCCAGCAGCTTGAGGGAAGGGCAGCCCCAGCATTTT
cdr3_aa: CASSLREGQPQHF

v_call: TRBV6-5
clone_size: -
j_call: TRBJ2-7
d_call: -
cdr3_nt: TGTGCCAGCAGTGAGCTGGGTACCTACGAGCAGTACTTC
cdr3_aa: CASSELGTYEQYF

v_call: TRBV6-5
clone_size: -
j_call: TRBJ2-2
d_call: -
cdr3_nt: TGTGCCAGCAGCCCCACGGACCCGACCACCGGGGAGCTGTTTTTT
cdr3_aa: CASSPTDPTTGELFF

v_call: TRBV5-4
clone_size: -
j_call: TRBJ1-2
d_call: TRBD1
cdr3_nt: TGTGCCAGCAGCACGGGACAGGGGAGAATACGAGATGGCTACACCTTC
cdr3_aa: CASSTGQGRIRDGYTF

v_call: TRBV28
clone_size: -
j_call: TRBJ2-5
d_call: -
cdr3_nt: TGTGCCAGCAGTACCCCGGACCTCCTGTTAGAGGAGACCCAGTACTTC
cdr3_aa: CASSTPDLLLEETQYF

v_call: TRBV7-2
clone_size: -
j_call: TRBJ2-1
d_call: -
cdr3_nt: TGTGCCAGCAGCTTAGCGGGTGGGGCCTCCTACAATGAGCAGTTCTTC
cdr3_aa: CASSLAGGASYNEQFF

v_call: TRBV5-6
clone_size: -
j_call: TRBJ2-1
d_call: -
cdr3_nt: TGTGCCAGCAGCTTGGAAGTACGTGAGCAGTTCTTC
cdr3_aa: CASSLEVREQFF

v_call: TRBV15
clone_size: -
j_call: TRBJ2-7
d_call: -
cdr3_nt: TGTGCCACCAGCAAAGCGGGACACCGAGGGGCCTACGAGCAGTACTTC
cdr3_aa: CATSKAGHRGAYEQYF

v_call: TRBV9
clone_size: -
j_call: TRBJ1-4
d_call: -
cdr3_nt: TGTGCCAGCAGCGTAGCTACATCCCTGGGGGAAAAACTGTTTTTT
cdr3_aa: CASSVATSLGEKLFF

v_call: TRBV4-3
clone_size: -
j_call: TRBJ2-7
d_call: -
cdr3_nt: TGCGCCAGCAGCCAAACAGGGACCGACCGGTACGAGCAGTACTTC
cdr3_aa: CASSQTGTDRYEQYF

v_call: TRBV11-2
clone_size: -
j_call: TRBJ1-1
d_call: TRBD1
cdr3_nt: TGTGCCAGCAGCTTAGAGGGGGACAGTGAAGCTTTCTTT
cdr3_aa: CASSLEGDSEAFF

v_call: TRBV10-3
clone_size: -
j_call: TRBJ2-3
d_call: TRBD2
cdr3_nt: TGTGCCAACTCCCCGGGGGGAGATACGCAGTATTTT
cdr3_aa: CANSPGGDTQYF

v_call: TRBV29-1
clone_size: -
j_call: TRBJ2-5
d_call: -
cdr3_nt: TGCAGCGTTCTATTATCTTCAGAGACCCAGTACTTC
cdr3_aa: CSVLLSSETQYF

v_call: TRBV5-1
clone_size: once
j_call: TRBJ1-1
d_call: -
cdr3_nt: TGCGCCAGCAGCCCCGTCGGGGGGCGGGAAGCTTTCTTT
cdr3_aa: CASSPVGGREAFF

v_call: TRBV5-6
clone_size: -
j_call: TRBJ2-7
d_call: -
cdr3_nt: TGTGCCAGCAGCTTGACATTCTCCTACGAGCAGTACTTC
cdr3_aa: CASSLTFSYEQYF

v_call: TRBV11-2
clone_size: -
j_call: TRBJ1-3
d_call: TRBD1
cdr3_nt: TGTGCCAGCGGCACGGGGGGACAGGGAAGTGGAAACACCATATATTTT
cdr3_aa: CASGTGGQGSGNTIYF

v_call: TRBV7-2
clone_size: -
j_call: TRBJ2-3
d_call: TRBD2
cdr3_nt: TGTGCCAGCAGCCCGTCCAGGGCTAGCGGGGTCACAGATACGCAGTATTTT
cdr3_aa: CASSPSRASGVTDTQYF

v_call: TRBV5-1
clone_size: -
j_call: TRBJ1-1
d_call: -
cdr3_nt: TGCGCCAGCAGCCAAACCTACACCGACAGCTTTGAAGCTTTCTTT
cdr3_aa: CASSQTYTDSFEAFF

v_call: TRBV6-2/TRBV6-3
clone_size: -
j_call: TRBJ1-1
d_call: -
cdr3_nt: TGTGCCAGCAGTTGGGAGGCCAACACTGAAGCTTTCTTT
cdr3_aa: CASSWEANTEAFF

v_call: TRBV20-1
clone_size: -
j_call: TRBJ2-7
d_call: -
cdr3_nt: TGCAGTGGTACGGGCGGGGCGCGGGGAACCTACGAGCAGTACTTC
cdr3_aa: CSGTGGARGTYEQYF

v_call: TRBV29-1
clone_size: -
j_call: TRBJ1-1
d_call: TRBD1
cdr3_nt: TGCAGCGTTAAGACAGGGATGAACACTGAAGCTTTCTTT
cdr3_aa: CSVKTGMNTEAFF

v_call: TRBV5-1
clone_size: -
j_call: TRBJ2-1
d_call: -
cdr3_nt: TGCGCCAGCAGCCCCGACCGGGACCTCGAGCAGTTCTTC
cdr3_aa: CASSPDRDLEQFF

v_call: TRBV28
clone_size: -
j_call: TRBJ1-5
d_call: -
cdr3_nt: TGTGCCAGTCGACAGCAAGATCAGCCCCAGCATTTT
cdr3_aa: CASRQQDQPQHF

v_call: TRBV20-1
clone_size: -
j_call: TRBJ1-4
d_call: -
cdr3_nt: TGCAGTGCTAGAGACAGGGTCACTAATGAAAAACTGTTTTTT
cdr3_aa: CSARDRVTNEKLFF

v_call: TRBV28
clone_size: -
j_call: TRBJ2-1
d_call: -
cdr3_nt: TGTGCCAGCTTCTCCGGGACAACCGCCCCCTACAATGAGCAGTTCTTC
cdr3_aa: CASFSGTTAPYNEQFF

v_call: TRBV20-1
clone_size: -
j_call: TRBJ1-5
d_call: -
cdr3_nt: TGCAGTGCTCTACCGGACGGATATAGCAATCAGCCCCAGCATTTT
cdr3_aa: CSALPDGYSNQPQHF

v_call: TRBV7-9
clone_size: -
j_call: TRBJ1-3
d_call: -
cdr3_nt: TGTGCCAGCAGCTTACGGCAGGGCGGAGACACCATATATTTT
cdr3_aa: CASSLRQGGDTIYF

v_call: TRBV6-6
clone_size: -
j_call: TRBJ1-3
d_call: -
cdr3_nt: TGTGCCGGCAGTTCCCGCTTACGAGACACCATATATTTT
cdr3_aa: CAGSSRLRDTIYF

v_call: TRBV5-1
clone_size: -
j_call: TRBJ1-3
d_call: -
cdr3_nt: TGCGCCAGCAGCTTGGACGACAGTGCCGGAAACACCATATATTTT
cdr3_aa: CASSLDDSAGNTIYF

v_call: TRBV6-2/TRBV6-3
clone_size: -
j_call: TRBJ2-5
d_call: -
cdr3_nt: TGTGCCAGCATAGGGGGTGGAACCCAGTACTTC
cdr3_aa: CASIGGGTQYF

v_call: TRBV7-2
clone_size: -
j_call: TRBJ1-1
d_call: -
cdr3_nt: TGTGCCAGCAGCTGGCGGTACGGGAACACTGAAGCTTTCTTT
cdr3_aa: CASSWRYGNTEAFF

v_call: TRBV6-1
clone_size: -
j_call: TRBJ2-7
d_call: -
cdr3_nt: TGTGCCAGCAGTGAGAGGACCGGGGCGGATAGCTCCTACGAGCAGTACTTC
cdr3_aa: CASSERTGADSSYEQYF

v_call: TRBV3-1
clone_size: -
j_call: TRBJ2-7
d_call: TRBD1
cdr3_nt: TGTGCCAGCAGCGGTACAGGGGGCGCCGAGCAGTACTTC
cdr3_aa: CASSGTGGAEQYF

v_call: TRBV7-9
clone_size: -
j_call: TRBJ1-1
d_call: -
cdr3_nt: TGTGCCAGCAGCTTAGCCTGGGGCGGGAACACTGAAGCTTTCTTT
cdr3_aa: CASSLAWGGNTEAFF

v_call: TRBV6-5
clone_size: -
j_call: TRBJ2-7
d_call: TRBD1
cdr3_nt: TGTGCCAGCAGACTAGGGGGCACCGACTCCTACGAGCAGTACTTC
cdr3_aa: CASRLGGTDSYEQYF

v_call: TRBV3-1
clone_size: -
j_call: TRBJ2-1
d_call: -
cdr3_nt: TGTGCCAGCAGCCAAGCAGGGCCCAAGTTCTTC
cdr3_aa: CASSQAGPKFF

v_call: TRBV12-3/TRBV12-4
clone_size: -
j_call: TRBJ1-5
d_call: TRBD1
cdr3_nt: TGTGCCAGCAGTTCCAATACACAGGGGCCACTAAGCAATCAGCCCCAGCATTTT
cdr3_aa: CASSSNTQGPLSNQPQHF

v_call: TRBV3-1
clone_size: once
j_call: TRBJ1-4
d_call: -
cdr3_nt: TGTGCCAGCAGCCTACACCCCGGGGGGCGCGATGAAAAACTGTTTTTT
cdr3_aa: CASSLHPGGRDEKLFF

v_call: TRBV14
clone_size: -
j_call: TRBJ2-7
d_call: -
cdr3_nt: TGTGCCAGCAGCCAAGGGGACTTGGGTTTTCGGGAGCAGTACTTC
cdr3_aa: CASSQGDLGFREQYF

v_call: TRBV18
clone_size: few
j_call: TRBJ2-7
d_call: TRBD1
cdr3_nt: TGTGCCAGCTCACCCGGGACAGGGGACGAGCAGTACTTC
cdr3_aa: CASSPGTGDEQYF